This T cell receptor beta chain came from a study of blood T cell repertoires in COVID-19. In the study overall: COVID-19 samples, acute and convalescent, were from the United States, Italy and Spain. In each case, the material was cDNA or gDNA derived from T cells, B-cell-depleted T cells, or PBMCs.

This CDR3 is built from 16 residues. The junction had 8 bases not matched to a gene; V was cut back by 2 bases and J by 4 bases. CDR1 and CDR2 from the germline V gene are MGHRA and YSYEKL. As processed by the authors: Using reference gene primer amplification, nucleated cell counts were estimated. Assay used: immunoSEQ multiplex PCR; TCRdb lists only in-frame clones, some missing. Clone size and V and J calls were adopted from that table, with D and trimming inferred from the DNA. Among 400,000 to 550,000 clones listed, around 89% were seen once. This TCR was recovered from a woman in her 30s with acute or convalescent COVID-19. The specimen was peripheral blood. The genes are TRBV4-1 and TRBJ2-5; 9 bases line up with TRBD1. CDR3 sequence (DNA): TGCGCCAGCAGCCAACCTACAGGGGGCTCGCGAGAGACCCAGTACTTC. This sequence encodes CASSQPTGGSRETQYF.